The rows below give T cell receptor beta chains drawn from one sample of a study of blood T cell repertoires in COVID-19. Data came from immunoSEQ multiplex PCR; TCRdb stores just in-frame clones and leaves some out. The table records some 70,000 clones, around 86% of them present only once. The sequencing input was peripheral blood. All receptors come from a man aged 35-49 years with COVID-19, enrolled during active disease. The CDR3 runs from the conserved cysteine through the conserved F or W. The D gene is left open where the match is weak. Only some rows state a clone size, as once, few, many or a class for expanded clones.

d_call clone_size j_call v_call cdr3_nt cdr3_aa
NA NA TRBJ1-1 TRBV5-1 TGCGCCAGCAGCTTAGGATGGTCCCCGGGTGAAGCTTTCTTT CASSLGWSPGEAFF
NA NA TRBJ2-1 TRBV21-1 TGTGCCAGCAGCAAAGCAGCATACAATGAGCAGTTCTTC CASSKAAYNEQFF
NA NA TRBJ1-2 TRBV29-1 TGCAGCGTATTCGAGTCGAGTGGCTACACCTTC CSVFESSGYTF
NA NA TRBJ1-4 TRBV2 TGTGCCAGCAGTGCCTTCACTCCGGCGGGTGAAAAACTGTTTTTT CASSAFTPAGEKLFF
NA few TRBJ2-1 TRBV7-7 TGTGCCAGCAGCCCGACTATCACCTACAATGAGCAGTTCTTC CASSPTITYNEQFF
NA NA TRBJ2-1 TRBV3-1/TRBV3-2 TGTGCCAGCAGCCTTTCCATGGCAAATGAGCAGTTCTTC CASSLSMANEQFF
NA NA TRBJ1-6 TRBV3-1/TRBV3-2 TGTGCCAGCAGCCAAGGAGTTACTAATTCACCCCTCCACTTT CASSQGVTNSPLHF
NA NA TRBJ2-7 TRBV3-1/TRBV3-2 TGTGCCAGCAGCCAAGTCAACCGAGACTACGAGCAGTACTTC CASSQVNRDYEQYF
TRBD2 NA TRBJ2-3 TRBV14 TGTGCCAGCAGCCGTCGACTAGCGCGACCTAGCACAGATACGCAGTATTTT CASSRRLARPSTDTQYF
NA NA TRBJ1-6 TRBV2 TGTGCCAGCAATGAACGGAGCTCCTATAATTCACCCCTCCACTTT CASNERSSYNSPLHF
NA NA TRBJ1-1 TRBV7-9 TGTGCCAGCAGCTTAGTCGTGGGGCAGAACACTGAAGCTTTCTTT CASSLVVGQNTEAFF
NA NA TRBJ2-7 TRBV6-5 TGTGCCAGCAGGCCCGGGACTCCCTACGAGCAGTACTTC CASRPGTPYEQYF
NA NA TRBJ2-3 TRBV2 TGTGCCAGCAGTCGCGAGGATACGCAGTATTTT CASSREDTQYF
NA NA TRBJ2-5 TRBV6-2/TRBV6-3 TGTGCCAGCAGTAGGAGCGGTGCAATAGCGACGTACCAAGAGACCCAGTACTTC CASSRSGAIATYQETQYF
NA NA TRBJ2-7 TRBV25-1 TGTGCCAGCAGTGAAACGTATCCCCCGGAGAGGGAGCAGTACTTC CASSETYPPEREQYF
TRBD1 NA TRBJ2-1 TRBV29-1 TGCAGCGTTGAAGGAACGGGACAGACAACCTCCTACAATGAGCAGTTCTTC CSVEGTGQTTSYNEQFF
TRBD2 NA TRBJ2-2 TRBV11-1 TGTGCCAGCAGCTTAAGGCGCGGGGGGAACACCGGGGAGCTGTTTTTT CASSLRRGGNTGELFF
TRBD2 NA TRBJ2-7 TRBV27 TGTGCCAGCAGTCCCCCGGGAGGGTCCGACGAGCAGTACTTC CASSPPGGSDEQYF
TRBD1 NA TRBJ2-4 TRBV5-1 TGCGCCAGCAGCTCTTTACAGGGGAACCTAGCCAAAAACATTCAGTACTTC CASSSLQGNLAKNIQYF
NA NA TRBJ1-1 TRBV2 TGTGCCAGCATGAAGGGGCTGACTGAAGCTTTCTTT CASMKGLTEAFF
NA NA TRBJ2-6 TRBV5-1 TGCGCCAGCAGCTTGGCGGGAAACGGAGCCTCTGGGGCCAACGTCCTGACTTTC CASSLAGNGASGANVLTF
TRBD1 NA TRBJ1-2 TRBV2 TGTGCCAGCACGGACAGGGGCTATGGCTACACCTTC CASTDRGYGYTF
TRBD1 few TRBJ1-1 TRBV5-4 TGTGCCAGCAGCTTGGGGCCGGACAGGGATACTGAAGCTTTCTTT CASSLGPDRDTEAFF
TRBD1 NA TRBJ1-2 TRBV25-1 TGTGCCAGCAGTGAAGGTCCCGGGACAGGGGGCTCTGGCTACACCTTC CASSEGPGTGGSGYTF
TRBD1 NA TRBJ2-7 TRBV5-1 TGCGCCAGCAGCATGCAGGGGGTGACCTACGAGCAGTACTTC CASSMQGVTYEQYF
TRBD1 once TRBJ1-5 TRBV3-1/TRBV3-2 TGTGCCAGCAGCCAGTCACAGGGGATTAGCCAGCCCCAGCATTTT CASSQSQGISQPQHF
TRBD1 once TRBJ2-7 TRBV6-1 TGTGCCAGCAGTGAAGGGACAGGCTTTACTTACGAGCAGTACTTC CASSEGTGFTYEQYF
TRBD1 NA TRBJ1-1 TRBV11-2 TGTGCCAGCAGGAGAACAGGGGTTTACACTGAAGCTTTCTTT CASRRTGVYTEAFF
TRBD1 NA TRBJ1-1 TRBV18 TGTGCCAGCTCACCACTAACCGGGACAGGTACCAACACTGAAGCTTTCTTT CASSPLTGTGTNTEAFF
NA NA TRBJ1-3 TRBV7-2 TGTGCCAGCAGCAGGGACTGGTACTCTGGAAACACCATATATTTT CASSRDWYSGNTIYF
TRBD1 NA TRBJ1-1 TRBV25-1 TGTGCCAGCAGGTGGGACAGTAGGACTGAAGCTTTCTTT CASRWDSRTEAFF
TRBD2 NA TRBJ2-3 TRBV6-5 TGTGCCAGCAGTACTAGCGGGGGCGGGGATACGCAGTATTTT CASSTSGGGDTQYF
NA NA TRBJ1-4 TRBV4-1 TGCGCCAGCAGCCAAGTTATGTGGCTTAATGAAAAACTGTTTTTT CASSQVMWLNEKLFF
NA NA TRBJ1-6 TRBV9 TGTGCCAGCAGCGTAGGGGGAGGGAAAGGGTCACCCCTCCACTTT CASSVGGGKGSPLHF
NA NA TRBJ1-5 TRBV3-1/TRBV3-2 TGTGCCAGCAGCCTCCAGTATAGCAATCAGCCCCAGCATTTT CASSLQYSNQPQHF
NA NA TRBJ1-3 TRBV9 TGTGCCAGCAGCGTCGGGGGGAACTCTGGAAACACCATATATTTT CASSVGGNSGNTIYF
TRBD1 NA TRBJ2-2 TRBV7-3 TGTGCCAGCAGCTTAAGGTTTTACAGGGGGAGTCACACCGGGGAGCTGTTTTTT CASSLRFYRGSHTGELFF
TRBD1 NA TRBJ2-7 TRBV6-2/TRBV6-3 TGTGCCAGCAGTTACGACAGGGTCGGCTACGAGCAGTACTTC CASSYDRVGYEQYF
NA NA TRBJ2-7 TRBV2 TGTGCCAGCAGTGAAGCAGCCAGGTGGGACACCTCCTACGAGCAGTACTTC CASSEAARWDTSYEQYF
NA few TRBJ2-2 TRBV5-1 TGCGCCAGCAGCTGGGGTGGGGCAGCGAACACCGGGGAGCTGTTTTTT CASSWGGAANTGELFF
NA NA TRBJ1-1 TRBV7-9 TGTGCCAGCAGCTTAGGGGGGCAGCAAGAGAACACTGAAGCTTTCTTT CASSLGGQQENTEAFF